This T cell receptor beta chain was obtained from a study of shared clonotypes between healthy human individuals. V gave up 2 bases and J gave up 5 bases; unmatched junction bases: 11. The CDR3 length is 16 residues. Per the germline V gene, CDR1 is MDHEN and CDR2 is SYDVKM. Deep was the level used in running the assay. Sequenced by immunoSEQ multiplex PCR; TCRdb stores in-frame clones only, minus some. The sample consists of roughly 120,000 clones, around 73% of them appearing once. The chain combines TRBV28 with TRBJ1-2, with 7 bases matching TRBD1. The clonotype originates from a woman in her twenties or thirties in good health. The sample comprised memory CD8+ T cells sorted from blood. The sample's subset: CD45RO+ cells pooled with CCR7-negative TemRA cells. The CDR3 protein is CASSLGVRTGLYGYTF. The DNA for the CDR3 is TGTGCCAGCAGTTTAGGAGTTAGGACAGGTCTTTATGGCTACACCTTC.